Sequencing of this TCR beta chain was carried out in a study of shared clonotypes between healthy human individuals. Overall study: Each donor had three CD4 naive, three CD4 memory, two CD8 naive and one CD8 memory plate. Whole-study findings and limits: It was anticipated that sequencing depth would influence how many clonotypes donors shared. Of the naive CD4 clonotypes, roughly 5% were shared across a few donors.

Naive CD8 cells comprised CD45RO-negative, CCR7-positively selected cells, excluding terminally differentiated effector memory CD45RA+ cells. The CDR3 is 15 amino acids. V shed 0 bases and J shed 2 bases, with 11 bases lying between them. Germline V gene data show CDR1 as MGHRA and CDR2 as YSYEKL. Note on this clone: Its antigen is as yet unknown.

The data were produced by immunoSEQ multiplex PCR, yet TCRdb's version contains in-frame clones alone and is incomplete. This table has fewer than 1 million clones, about 97% appearing once. Sequences were obtained from naive CD8+ T cells sorted from blood. This receptor was taken from a man younger than 45 in good health. The chain recombines TRBV4-1 with TRBJ2-7; tentative D call: TRBD2 (6 bases). The CDR3 here is CASSQEGGEAYEQYF. CDR3 coding DNA: TGCGCCAGCAGCCAAGAGGGAGGAGAAGCCTACGAGCAGTACTTC.